This paragraph reports one T cell receptor beta chain. Its antigen specificity is not known. One base away there is no much larger clone; base qualities are not given. The trial excluded patients who had a history of autoimmune disease or were on systemic immunosuppression. Peripheral blood for TCR sequencing was collected from all dose cohorts at baseline, on cycle 4 day 1, and on cycle 7 day 1. The samples were taken from a phase I, first-in-human, multicenter, open-label dose-escalation trial of ivuxolimab. Adults with locally advanced or metastatic melanoma, renal cell, hepatocellular, or head and neck squamous cell carcinoma were enrolled in the trial. Before TCR sequencing, CD4+ T cells and CD8+ T cells from peripheral blood were sorted into separate populations. This sample is part of a study of OX40 agonist ivuxolimab in advanced cancers. Study-level background: Ivuxolimab was an agonistic, fully human IgG2 monoclonal antibody directed against OX40 (CD134), a costimulatory receptor. Intravenous ivuxolimab was administered to patients every 2 weeks at six dose levels: 0.01, 0.1, 0.3, 1.5, 3 and 10 mg/kg. Among the approximately 50 dose-escalation patients, 19 had hepatocellular carcinoma, 15 or so melanoma, 9 renal cell carcinoma and 9 head and neck cancer. In the dose-escalation cohort, approximately 82% of patients were male, and the mean age was 60 years with a range of roughly 23 to 79. Prior anti-PD-1, anti-PD-L1 or anti-CTLA-4 therapy was permitted, and checkpoint inhibitors had been received by around 40% of dose-escalation patients. Partial responses were achieved by three dose-escalation patients, of whom one had hepatocellular carcinoma and two had cutaneous melanoma. The purpose of peripheral TCRbeta sequencing was to test whether ivuxolimab changed TCR sequence diversity and led to clonal T-cell expansion. The paper describes the monotherapy dose-escalation part (N = 52 patients) of the phase I trial of ivuxolimab. What the authors observed across the whole study: Low levels of normalized T-cell clonal expansion were also seen in some patients who did not respond. At doses of 0.1 to 3.0 mg/kg, clonal expansion of both CD4+ and CD8+ blood T cells was observed from baseline to week 6. The antigen specificity of the peripheral T cells that underwent clonal expansion was not determined. After ivuxolimab, CD8+ T cells had more expanded clones than CD4+ T cells on average. In partial responders in the 0.1-3.0 mg/kg groups, normalized peripheral clonal expansion was found to be among the lowest, especially among CD8+ T cells.

V was cut back by 1 base and J by 4 bases, leaving a gap of 5 bases between them. The germline V gene provides CDR1 SGHDT and CDR2 YYEEEE. Including cysteine and phenylalanine, the CDR3 has 12 amino acids. The sequence is cut down to CDR3 DNA, 36 bases in frame from base 1. For sequencing of the TCRbeta CDR3 region, genomic DNA was extracted from the sorted cells. The immunoSEQ Assay was used for sequencing of TCRbeta CDR3 regions. The table was pulled from immuneACCESS by TCRdb, which kept in-frame rearrangements only. Such tables lose some clones; where checked, under half of the loss comes from unresolved V genes, and the rest has no known cause. The sample yields around 84,000 clones; roughly 90% were counted once. In total, the top ten clones hold around 10% of the sample.

The TCR originated in an adult with an advanced solid tumor such as melanoma, head and neck, liver or kidney cancer. The sequence joins TRBV5-6 to TRBJ1-1; the D gene lacks a confident call. The input for sequencing was CD4+ or CD8+ T cells sorted from blood, taken in a trial of the OX40 agonist ivuxolimab. The CDR3 amino acid sequence is: CASSLPVTEAFF. In nucleotide form, the sequence is TGTGCCAGCAGCTTGCCAGTCACTGAAGCTTTCTTT.